This TCR beta chain comes out of a study of cytomegalovirus exposure and HLA in healthy donors listed by TCRdb under 2017. Background on the whole study: An earlier analysis of 587 of the donors reported about 280 Gb of sequence data and roughly 120 million unique TCR beta sequences obtained from around 170 million T cells. The later analysis used no new phenotypic data to find candidate immune exposures, relying instead on TCR beta sequences and their occurrence across donors. Class I and class II HLA loci were covered by the typing at four-digit resolution. The T cell repertoires of 700 or so subjects were profiled by immunosequencing and related to cytomegalovirus serostatus. A few DR-DQ haplotypes were handled as single units for association and clustering because linkage in the cohort was strong. Donor age, sex, ethnicity and CMV serostatus were compiled together with the repertoire data. Among some 410 genotyped donors of the cohort, an average of roughly 230,000 unique TCR beta nucleotide sequences was sequenced per donor, of which 15% to 20% were non-productive. Every repertoire in the discovery cohort had been generated on one and the same sequencing platform. A later analysis re-examined previously published TCR beta repertoires from more than 550 donors and added high-resolution HLA genotyping to investigate patterns of TCR occurrence. High-throughput TCR immunosequencing, statistical association of individual TCRs with disease status, and machine learning were combined to predict cytomegalovirus infection status. Among the roughly 390 genotyped donors, 75% to 90% belonged to the genetic ancestry cluster associated with self-reported Caucasian donors. The study was designed to test whether signatures of past pathogen exposure could be identified by cataloging public T cell receptors. Roughly 300 gigabases of sequencing data and tens of millions of unique TCR sequences were included in an early release covering around 650 HLA-typed donors. The number of donors typed differed by locus, with about 620-630 for A, B, C, DRB1 and DQB1, around 520 for DQA1, 600 to 610 for DPA1, and over 400 for DPB1. To decide whether each TCR beta V gene segment behaved as functional or pseudogenic, an earlier analysis of approximately 620 of the donors relied on high-throughput TCR beta sequencing. A separate validation cohort of more than 100 different subjects was used in addition to the roughly 670-subject first cohort. Genome-wide SNP genotypes for about 55% of the 666 donors were used in a later genetic analysis, which treated that subset as a discovery cohort.

Overall study results and their limits: Specific HLA alleles were associated with 16,951 TCR beta sequences at a false discovery rate of 0.05 in a later analysis. The authors suggested that the approach could potentially be extended to other disease states and immunological phenotypes. Because HLA typing was missing for some donors at each locus, association tests included only the typed subset. Across donors, most TCR sequences were observed very rarely, whereas some public TCRs were present in many individuals. CMV serostatus was the only immune exposure information available for the cohort. Cytomegalovirus status was reported to be diagnosed by the classifier with high specificity and sensitivity in both the original and validation cohorts. Sequencing depth was assumed to be roughly uniform across donors in the presence/absence analyses, though that assumption may not hold. In vitro tests confirmed that three of the cytomegalovirus-associated TCR beta chains recognize cytomegalovirus antigens. Compared with equally common non-associated chains, HLA-associated TCR beta chains in a later analysis were more clonally expanded and had lower generation probabilities. A further reported finding was that TCR beta sequences accurately predicted the HLA-A and HLA-B alleles for most subjects in the first cohort. In a later analysis, the rate of TCR association differed among HLA loci, with DRB1 alleles having the most associated TCRs and HLA-C alleles having the fewest. The study gave a list of about 170 TCR beta chains associated with cytomegalovirus. In an earlier analysis of some 640 of the donors, most TCR beta V segments were observed in productive rearrangements about 87% or about 30% of the time, broadly matching IMGT annotations. According to a later analysis, most CMV-associated TCR beta chains appeared to be HLA-restricted, and the HLA associations seemed to be driven largely by CMV exposure. Correlated functional status among segregating V segments might be attributable to linkage disequilibrium, but an unknown experimental factor could not be ruled out. The cohort was sequenced for TCR beta chains only, and without alpha or paired-chain data the features that could be detected were limited. Compared with the approximately 700-donor mean, donors in an Asian-associated ancestry cluster had fewer N-insertions in productive TCRs, according to a later genetic analysis. A cluster of highly shared sequence variants was judged likely to represent a technical artifact of the sequencing pipeline. The 87-base-pair reads could not distinguish some IMGT-functional V segments, including TRBV6-2 and TRBV6-3, so those segments were excluded. According to a later analysis, parvovirus B19, influenza, CMV and Epstein-Barr virus appeared linked to several top co-occurrence clusters. When HLA alleles, especially DR and DQ, strongly co-occurred, attributing TCR associations to individual alleles was difficult. A later genetic analysis associated a missense DCLRE1C variant with V-gene and J-gene trimming of TCR beta chains, and an independent cohort replicated the association. Because counts were too low, seventeen rarely observed V segments, including chromosome 9 orphons, were excluded from the earlier analysis of fewer than 650 of the donors.

Details on this clone: Its specific antigen is unknown. Per-nucleotide qualities are absent, and no much larger clonotype sits a single base away.

The library was prepared using the immunoSEQ multiplex PCR assay. The multiplex PCR relied on a mix of 60 forward primers for TCR Vbeta segments and 13 reverse primers for TCR Jbeta segments. The CDR3 region of rearranged TCR beta genes was amplified from genomic DNA with a multiplex PCR assay. Amplified TCR beta libraries were sequenced as 87-base-pair reads on the Illumina HiSeq System. Per the authors' processing: A later analysis tallied roughly 80 million unique TCR beta chains across the 640 or so repertoires, and around 9.9 million of those chains were shared by two or more donors. To remove PCR and sequencing errors, raw reads were error-corrected and collapsed into unique sequences using a nearest-neighbor algorithm that merged closely related sequences. V, D and J gene segments were assigned by aligning CDR3 sequences to IMGT reference sequences. For a sequence to be retained, at least a six-nucleotide match to both a V gene segment and a J gene segment was required. A rearrangement was called productive if the CDR3 had no stop codons and remained in frame with V and J, and every other rearrangement was called non-productive. Following IMGT convention, CDR3 was defined as the stretch from the second conserved V-encoded cysteine to the conserved J-encoded phenylalanine. In an earlier analysis of around 540 of the donors, sequences lacking an unambiguous match to a single V gene segment were excluded. An earlier analysis of fewer than 750 of the donors called V segments functional above 56.7% productive rearrangements and segregating when the between-donor standard deviation exceeded 5%. To diagnose cytomegalovirus status from the catalog of TCR beta chain sequences, a statistical classification framework was built. V and J gene assignment, in a later analysis, came from comparing TCR nucleotide sequences with IMGT/GENE-DB human TR gene sequences. Using the TCRdist pipeline, a later analysis assigned CDR3 sequences along with most-parsimonious VDJ recombination scenarios. In a later analysis, each TCR beta chain was defined by its CDR3 amino acid sequence together with its V-gene family, and reads without a unique V-gene family were excluded. To address suspected cross-contamination and a sequencing artifact, a later analysis removed around 590 highly shared, low-generation-probability nucleotide sequences. In a later analysis, a clonal expansion index for each public chain was calculated from normalized within-repertoire ranks of inferred template counts. In a later analysis, generation probabilities were computed with a VDJ recombination model fitted to out-of-frame rearrangements, and the resulting probabilities were checked against IGoR. A later analysis scored TCR-TCR, TCR-HLA and TCR-CMV co-occurrence with hypergeometric tests, applying a repertoire-size bias correction to TCR pairs. To estimate false discovery rates, a later analysis permuted the HLA or CMV assignments 20 times. In a later analysis, co-occurring TCRs were grouped with DBSCAN, and TCRdist sequence similarity was added when clustering was performed within HLA-allele-positive subsets. Repertoires with fewer than 30,000 or more than 120,000 public chains were left out of co-occurrence clustering, as were about 5 repertoires with anomalous nucleotide sharing. This is the immuneACCESS table as TCRdb keeps it, with only in-frame sequences that have V and J called. A part of the clones is gone; compared with another copy, unresolved V genes explain less than half, and the rest is unexplained. From that table come the V and J calls and clone size; the DNA was used to work out D and trimming. The sample records around 62,000 clones, about three quarters of which are singletons. The ten largest clonotypes hold over 9.5% of the sample.

From cysteine to phenylalanine, the CDR3 is 18 amino acids long. CDR3 DNA only is kept here, 54 bases in frame from base 1. Trimming removed 5 bases from V and 0 bases from J; the gene matches leave 8 bases unexplained. The germline V gene provides CDR1 MDHEN and CDR2 SYDVKM. The cohort consisted of some 670 healthy bone marrow donors. All cohort members were sampled while nominally healthy, although unrecorded immune exposures were likely present. The donor was CMV seronegative and was included in the group of about 350 seronegative cohort members. Every donor gave a peripheral blood sample, and the peripheral blood mononuclear cells from that sample were used for TCR beta sequencing. Genomic DNA was extracted from the blood cell samples with the Qiagen DNeasy Blood Extraction Kit.

The origin of this receptor is a man aged 35 to 55 in good health and CMV-seronegative. The source material was PBMCs. The receptor chain draws on TRBV28 and TRBJ2-1; TRBD2 matches 12 bases in the middle. The sequenced DNA is TGTGCCAGCAGTCCAACCGGACTAGCGGGAAGCTCCTACAATGAGCAGTTCTTC. Its protein reads: CASSPTGLAGSSYNEQFF.